The next 22 T cell receptor beta chains were all read from a single sample in a study of T cells in Graves' hyperthyroidism and ophthalmopathy. RNA transcripts yielded amplified TCR beta CDR3 regions. RT-PCR in the first round (using the HTBI primer set) targeted the TCR CDR3. TCRdb called the multiplex PCR reads again in MiXCR, with one record for every CDR3 protein. The sample yields 730,000 or so distinct CDR3 sequences, under 20% seen once. The specimen was blood. The receptors here all came from a woman in her fifties or sixties with Graves' hyperthyroidism that later progressed to Graves' ophthalmopathy.

This chain connects TRBV7-9 to TRBJ2-5; TRBD1 matches at 7 bases. The CDR3 is made up of 16 amino acids. V was clipped by 5 bases and J by 0 bases; unmatched bases: 9. Germline-derived CDR1 and CDR2 are SEHNR and FQNEAQ (reference sequence). CDR3 amino acids: CASSSSGTVYQETQYF. CDR3 sequence (DNA): TGTGCCAGCAGCAGCTCCGGGACAGTGTACCAAGAGACCCAGTACTTC.

This clonotype was observed at least ten times. This chain links TRBV9 with TRBJ2-7, with D unresolved. Germline V gives CDR1 SGDLS, CDR2 YYNGEE. V lost 0 bases and J 6 bases, leaving 13 bases between the germline ends. The CDR3 has 14 residues. The CDR3, as DNA: TGTGCCAGCAGCGTAGGAATAGCTCCGTCCGAGCAGTACTTC. Translated: CASSVGIAPSEQYF.

Many counts were recorded for this clonotype. This chain joins TRBV12-3 or TRBV12-4 and TRBJ1-5; D is undetermined. CDR3 size: 15 residues. With 6 bases removed from V and 0 bases from J, the gap between germline ends came to 12 bases. CDR3 protein: CASSKRLGSNQPQHF. The CDR3, as DNA: TGTGCCAGCAGCAAAAGGTTGGGTAGCAATCAGCCCCAGCATTTT.

This clonotype was counted many times. The chain uses TRBV12-3 or TRBV12-4 and TRBJ2-5; tentative D call: TRBD1 (6 bases). The CDR3 length is 16 residues. The V and J ends lost 5 bases and 5 bases respectively, with 21 bases between them. The CDR3 coding sequence is TGTGCCAGCAGTAGGCACTCGGACAGCCCGGGGGAGACCCAGTACTTC. It is translated as CASSRHSDSPGETQYF.

This clonotype was counted ten times or more. The CDR3 is CASSWGQSNTEAFF. As DNA, the CDR3 is TGTGCCAGCAGCTGGGGACAGTCGAACACTGAAGCTTTCTTT. The gene calls are TRBV6-1 and TRBJ1-1; 7 positions match TRBD1. V lost 6 bases and J lost 1; bases outside the gene matches: 5. The CDR3 contains 14 residues. CDR1 and CDR2 (germline): MNHNS, SASEGT.

This clonotype was observed a few times. The V and J genes are TRBV19 and TRBJ1-2; D is undetermined. The V gene lost 4 bases and the J gene lost 4 bases, with 10 bases spanning the gap. The CDR3 spans 13 residues. Germline V gene lookup returns CDR1 LNHDA and CDR2 SQIVND (reference sequence). CDR3 region: CASSKAAPYGYTF. The CDR3 DNA follows: TGTGCCAGTAGTAAGGCAGCCCCCTATGGCTACACCTTC.

This clonotype was recorded a few times. V is TRBV10-3 and J is TRBJ1-1; TRBD1 is a possible D gene (5 bases). V was trimmed by 0 bases and J by 1 base, leaving 12 bases between them. The CDR3 loop spans 16 amino acids. CDR1 is ENHRY and CDR2 is SYGVKD in the germline V gene. CDR3 nucleotides: TGTGCCATCAGTGAGTCGATGCAGGGCCCGAACACTGAAGCTTTCTTT. Residues: CAISESMQGPNTEAFF.

With regard to this clonotype: A read error is possible here, since a much larger clone lies one base away. V usage is TRBV9 and J usage is TRBJ2-3; TRBD2 matches at 11 bases. After removal of 3 bases from V and 2 bases from J, the junction contained 5 bases not matched to a gene. CDR1 is SGDLS, CDR2 YYNGEE, per germline. The CDR3 loop spans 16 amino acids. The CDR3 region has the DNA TGTGCCAGCAGCGCACCTAGCGGGGGGATCACAGATACGCAGTATTTT. Translated: CASSAPSGGITDTQYF.

This clonotype was detected many times. The chain uses TRBV30 and TRBJ1-2; D is unclear. CDR3 length: 12 residues. Deletions cut 1 base from V and 4 bases from J, with 7 bases between. Germline V CDR1 and CDR2: GTSNPN, SVGIG (reference sequence). In DNA, the CDR3 is TGTGCCTGGAGTGGAGACATCTATGGCTACACCTTC. This gives the protein CAWSGDIYGYTF.

V gene TRBV6-1 combines with J gene TRBJ1-3; D unresolved. Trimming stripped 4 bases from V and 4 bases from J, with 11 bases between. The CDR3 runs 14 residues. Germline CDR1 MNHNS, CDR2 SASEGT. The CDR3 loop is CASSVAHMGNTIYF. The CDR3 nucleotides are TGTGCCAGCAGTGTCGCCCATATGGGAAACACCATATATTTT.

This clonotype was seen a handful of times. The chain combines TRBV27 with TRBJ2-1, with a tentative D call TRBD2 (7 bases). The germline V gene encodes CDR1 MNHEY and CDR2 SMNVEV (reference sequence). The CDR3 runs to 15 residues. Trimming pared 8 bases from V and 4 bases from J, leaving 18 bases between. The CDR3 sequence: CASRWGGGAYNEQFF. DNA of the CDR3: TGTGCCAGCCGCTGGGGGGGGGGGGCGTACAATGAGCAGTTCTTC.

The rearrangement joins TRBV30 to TRBJ2-1; D is perhaps TRBD1 (6 bases). Trimming took off 5 bases at V and 6 bases at J, with 11 bases between the two ends. The CDR3 is made up of 12 amino acids. Germline loops: CDR1 GTSNPN, CDR2 SVGIG (reference sequence). The CDR3: CAWEVGANEQFF. The CDR3 DNA reads as TGTGCCTGGGAGGTGGGGGCCAATGAGCAGTTCTTC.

This clonotype was counted a few times. The rearrangement joins TRBV5-1 to TRBJ2-1; 7 bases line up with TRBD2. V was pared by 3 bases and J by 6 bases, with 6 bases of the junction left unmatched. CDR1 and CDR2 from the germline V gene are SGHRS and YFSETQ. The CDR3 has 14 residues. Here the CDR3 reads CASSSTGTINEQFF. CDR3 DNA sequence: TGCGCCAGCAGCTCCACCGGGACTATCAATGAGCAGTTCTTC.

This clonotype was seen repeatedly, ten times or more. The chain joins TRBV20-1 to TRBJ2-1; 7 bases line up with TRBD1. Per the germline V gene, CDR1 is DFQATT and CDR2 is SNEGSKA (reference sequence). CDR3 size: 14 residues. The V gene end was trimmed by 6 bases and the J gene end by 3 bases; junction bases not matched to a gene: 8. In DNA form, the CDR3 reads TGCAGTGCCCTTGGGACAGCAGTCTACAATGAGCAGTTCTTC. Its translation: CSALGTAVYNEQFF.

About this clonotype itself: A read error is possible here, since a much larger clone lies one base away. The chain links TRBV7-2 to TRBJ1-3; the D is unclear. Per the germline V gene, CDR1 is SGHTA and CDR2 is FQGNSA. CDR3 size: 14 residues. CDR3 nucleotides: TGTGCCAGCAGCTTATTAAAGGCGGGAAACGCCATATATTTT. It specifies CASSLLKAGNAIYF.

V gene TRBV18 combines with J gene TRBJ2-7; TRBD2 agrees at 7 bases. This CDR3 contains 16 residues. Germline CDR1 KGHSH, CDR2 LQKENI. Trimming at V came to 0 bases and at J to 0 bases, leaving 5 bases not matched to a gene. The CDR3 sequence: CASSPPGGESSYEQYF. In nucleotides, the CDR3 is TGTGCCAGCTCACCACCGGGAGGGGAAAGCTCCTACGAGCAGTACTTC.

This clonotype was picked up a small number of times. The genes are TRBV4-1 and TRBJ2-7; TRBD1 matches at 9 bases. CDR1 is MGHRA, CDR2 YSYEKL, per germline. V lost 0 bases and J lost 4; bases outside the gene matches: 4. This CDR3 is built from 15 residues. The CDR3 loop reads CASSQEGTGSYEQYF. CDR3 coding DNA: TGCGCCAGCAGCCAAGAAGGGACAGGGAGTTACGAGCAGTACTTC.

The sample holds a few counts of this clonotype. V and J are TRBV12-3 or TRBV12-4 and TRBJ1-4, with D maybe TRBD1 (5 bases). V was pared by 4 bases and J by 6 bases, with 9 bases between. The CDR3 runs 13 residues. Here the CDR3 DNA reads TGTGCCAGCAGTTCGAGGGGCGATGAAAAACTGTTTTTT. This translates into CASSSRGDEKLFF.

This clonotype was counted between two and nine times. The CDR3 sequence is CASRSGTEYYGYTF. DNA for the CDR3: TGTGCCAGCAGGTCCGGGACAGAGTACTATGGCTACACCTTC. The chain has TRBV6-1 and TRBJ1-2; 7 nucleotides match TRBD1. The germline gives CDR1 MNHNS, CDR2 SASEGT. The CDR3 is 14 amino acids. Trimming cost V 6 bases and J 3 bases; bases outside gene matches: 7.

In this sample, this clonotype turned up a few times. The gene calls are TRBV29-1 and TRBJ2-1, with 8 bases identical to TRBD1. V was clipped by 6 bases and J by 5 bases; unmatched bases: 6. The V gene's germline CDR1 is SQVTM and CDR2 ANQGSEA. The CDR3 is 13 amino acids. CDR3 in DNA: TGCAGCGTGGGGACAGGCCCCAACAATGAGCAGTTCTTC. It translates to CSVGTGPNNEQFF.

This clonotype was recorded at least ten times. The V gene is TRBV13, the J gene TRBJ1-1; D remains ambiguous. Germline V gene data show CDR1 as PRHDT and CDR2 as FYEKMQ (reference sequence). V lost 0 bases, J lost 1 base, and 9 bases lay in between. This CDR3 contains 15 residues. The CDR3 region has the DNA TGTGCCAGCAGCTTAGGGGCGGTGCGGAACACTGAAGCTTTCTTT. The encoded protein is CASSLGAVRNTEAFF.

This clonotype came up many times. V gene TRBV7-8 combines with J gene TRBJ1-5; D ambiguous. The CDR3 consists of 12 residues. V was shortened by 8 bases and J by 4 bases, with 9 bases between the two germline ends. Germline-derived CDR1 and CDR2 are SGHVS and FQNEAQ. The DNA of the CDR3 is TGTGCCAGCGGCGGGATTAATCAGCCCCAGCATTTT. It translates to CASGGINQPQHF.